The 21 T cell receptor beta chains in this list originate from one sample, sequenced in a study of T cells expressing NK-cell markers. No DNA is given; TCRdb re-called the 5' RACE reads and lists each CDR3 protein once. The listing contains 440,000 or so distinct CDR3 sequences. Material: blood T cells: a sorted CD56 or NKG2C T cell subset, CD4+ or CD8+ T cells, or bulk PBMC T cells (not recorded which). The receptors derive from a woman between 18 and 70 years old in good health.

The gene calls are TRBV12-3 or TRBV12-4 and TRBJ1-3. The CDR3 has 11 amino acids. CDR3 region: CASSQSDTIYF.

The V gene is TRBV7-2, the J gene TRBJ2-7; the TRBD2 assignment by TCRdb is unverifiable without DNA. The CDR3 has 15 amino acids. Germline lookup yields CDR1 SGHTA and CDR2 FQGNSA. The chain's CDR3 is CASSLEERVSYEQYF.

The chain employs TRBV2 and TRBJ2-7; absent DNA, TCRdb's TRBD1 call cannot be checked. Germline CDR1 is SNHLY and CDR2 is FYNNEI. The CDR3 contains 11 residues. The CDR3 reads CASTKGYEQYF.

The chain links TRBV12-3 or TRBV12-4 to TRBJ2-3; TCRdb's assignment of TRBD2 cannot be checked, as there is no DNA. This CDR3 is 11 amino acids long. The CDR3 region is CASKLGDTQYF.

This chain connects TRBV5-1 to TRBJ2-1; absent DNA, TCRdb's TRBD1 call cannot be checked. Germline CDR1 SGHRS, CDR2 YFSETQ. The CDR3 length is 15 residues. CDR3 sequence reads: CASRPPGTGDNEQFF.

J is TRBJ1-6 and V is TRBV6-2 or TRBV6-3. The germline V gene has CDR1 MNHEY and CDR2 SVGEGT. There are 15 residues in the CDR3. The CDR3 spells CASSYPEANNSPLHF.

The J gene is TRBJ1-1, the V gene TRBV12-5; without DNA, the TCRdb call of TRBD1 cannot be checked. Germline V gives CDR1 LGHNT, CDR2 FRNRAP. The CDR3 runs 11 residues. CDR3 sequence reads: CASAEGSEAFF.

CDR3 amino acids: CASSLLNTYEQYF. This chain joins TRBV13 and TRBJ2-7. The CDR3 is 13 amino acids. In germline, CDR1 is PRHDT, CDR2 FYEKMQ (reference sequence).

The V gene is TRBV6-1, the J gene TRBJ1-6; TCRdb selects TRBD1, and the lack of DNA leaves this call unchecked. Germline CDR1 MNHNS, CDR2 SASEGT. The CDR3 has 14 residues. CDR3 sequence: CASKAGRGRSPLHF.

The rearrangement links TRBV20-1 to TRBJ2-7; TCRdb's D call of TRBD2 is untestable without DNA. The CDR3 contains 14 residues. From germline, CDR1 is DFQATT and CDR2 SNEGSKA (reference sequence). CDR3 in amino acids: CSALAGGKSYEQYF.

The CDR3 loop reads CASSSSTSGYSYEQYF. The chain combines TRBV28 with TRBJ2-7; TCRdb indicates TRBD2, and absent DNA this call remains unverified. The V gene's germline CDR1 is MDHEN and CDR2 SYDVKM. This CDR3 is 16 amino acids long.

This chain uses TRBV7-2 with TRBJ1-1; TCRdb selects TRBD1, and the lack of DNA leaves this call unchecked. CDR1 and CDR2 from the germline V gene are SGHTA and FQGNSA. There are 14 residues in the CDR3. The CDR3 loop reads CASRMGGLNTEAFF. Full variable domain (outside the CDR3, taken from reference TRBV7-2 and TRBJ1-1): GAGVSQSPSNKVTEKGKDVELRCDPISGHTALYWYRQSLGQGLEFLIYFQGNSAPDKSGLPSDRFSAERTGGSVSTLTIQRTQQEDSAVYLCASRMGGLNTEAFFGQGTRLTVV.

The chain combines TRBV12-3 or TRBV12-4 with TRBJ1-1; absent DNA, TCRdb's TRBD1 call cannot be checked. The CDR3 loop spans 14 amino acids. This chain's CDR3 is CASSLPQGITEAFF.

The chain joins TRBV29-1 to TRBJ2-7; the D call from TCRdb, TRBD1, cannot be confirmed without DNA. The CDR3 consists of 11 residues. Germline V gene sequence: CDR1 SQVTM, CDR2 ANQGSEA. This chain's CDR3 is CSVVRGGEQYF.

This chain links TRBV7-2 with TRBJ1-4. CDR3 length: 14 residues. CDR1 is SGHTA and CDR2 is FQGNSA in the germline V gene. The CDR3 sequence: CASSLAGHNEKLFF. The full variable domain, in which reference TRBV7-2 and TRBJ1-4 provide the parts outside the CDR3, is GAGVSQSPSNKVTEKGKDVELRCDPISGHTALYWYRQSLGQGLEFLIYFQGNSAPDKSGLPSDRFSAERTGGSVSTLTIQRTQQEDSAVYLCASSLAGHNEKLFFGSGTQLSVL.

The chain links TRBV10-3 to TRBJ2-5; lacking DNA, the TRBD1 call made by TCRdb goes unchecked. From germline, CDR1 is ENHRY and CDR2 SYGVKD. The CDR3 is 14 residues long. The CDR3: CAISESRGRETQYF.

The chain carries TRBV6-5 and TRBJ1-3; checking the TCRdb D call of TRBD1 is not possible without DNA. The germline gives CDR1 MNHEY, CDR2 SVGAGI. This CDR3 region has 16 residues. This CDR3 is CASSYGNVGGGNTIYF.

The chain is built from TRBV20-1 and TRBJ2-5; TCRdb's assignment of TRBD2 cannot be checked, as there is no DNA. The CDR3 sequence is 13 residues long. Germline V CDR1 and CDR2: DFQATT, SNEGSKA (reference sequence). The chain's CDR3 is CSASLWRGKTQYF.

The chain is built from TRBV5-1 and TRBJ2-4. The CDR3 runs 15 residues. Germline values: CDR1 SGHRS, CDR2 YFSETQ. CDR3 loop: CASSLAVGAKNIQYF.

The chain combines TRBV6-1 with TRBJ2-3; TCRdb's assignment of TRBD2 cannot be checked, as there is no DNA. This CDR3 has 15 residues. Germline V gives CDR1 MNHNS, CDR2 SASEGT. CDR3 loop: CASSEEVRGTDTQYF.

V usage is TRBV20-1 and J usage is TRBJ1-5; there is no DNA to check the TCRdb D call of TRBD1. Germline CDR1 is DFQATT and CDR2 is SNEGSKA (reference sequence). This CDR3 is 15 amino acids long. CDR3 protein: CSARGRVDSNQPQHF.